What follows are 18 T cell receptor beta chains derived from one specimen sequenced in a study of blood T cell repertoires in COVID-19. The assay was immunoSEQ multiplex PCR, and TCRdb's table has in-frame clones only and misses some. The top ten hold less than 2% of the sample, which has 130,000 to 150,000 clones, roughly three quarters seen once. The sample consisted of peripheral blood. The receptor set was obtained from a woman aged 60 to 75 with acute or convalescent COVID-19.

The rearrangement joins TRBV9 to TRBJ2-3; TRBD2 matches 7 bases. The CDR3 is made up of 15 amino acids. V gave up 0 bases and J gave up 5 bases; unmatched junction bases: 6. Germline V gene data show CDR1 as SGDLS and CDR2 as YYNGEE. In DNA, the CDR3 is TGTGCCAGCAGCGTAGCGCGGGAGCGGGTAGATACGCAGTATTTT. It translates to CASSVARERVDTQYF. Full variable domain (remainder filled in from reference TRBV9 and TRBJ2-3): DSGVTQTPKHLITATGQRVTLRCSPRSGDLSVYWYQQSLDQGLQFLIQYYNGEERAKGNILERFSAQQFPDLHSELNLSSLELGDSALYFCASSVARERVDTQYFGPGTRLTVL.

The chain uses TRBV15 and TRBJ2-3, with TRBD2 matching over 7 bases. The CDR3 is 16 residues long. Germline values: CDR1 LNHNV, CDR2 YYDKDF (reference sequence). After removal of 1 base from V and 0 bases from J, the junction contained 4 bases not matched to a gene. The CDR3: CATSRVGRISTDTQYF. In DNA form, the CDR3 reads TGTGCCACCAGCAGAGTCGGGAGGATTAGCACAGATACGCAGTATTTT. The complete variable domain, with remaining parts taken from reference TRBV15 and TRBJ2-3, reads DAMVIQNPRYQVTQFGKPVTLSCSQTLNHNVMYWYQQKSSQAPKLLFHYYDKDFNNEADTPDNFQSRRPNTSFCFLDIRSPGLGDTAMYLCATSRVGRISTDTQYFGPGTRLTVL.

This clone was seen more than once but under ten times. V and J are TRBV27 and TRBJ1-5, with 7 bases lining up with TRBD1. The CDR3 loop spans 18 amino acids. From germline, CDR1 is MNHEY and CDR2 SMNVEV (reference sequence). V was pared by 4 bases and J by 5 bases, with 17 bases of the junction left unmatched. The CDR3 protein is CASSSLNVLQGSDQPQHF. CDR3 bases: TGTGCCAGCAGTTCCCTTAACGTATTACAGGGGTCGGATCAGCCCCAGCATTTT.

The chain recombines TRBV3-1 (or the pseudogene TRBV3-2) with TRBJ2-5; D is perhaps TRBD2 (6 bases). V was pared by 2 bases and J by 11 bases, with 21 bases between. Germline values: CDR1 LGHDT, CDR2 YNNKEL (reference sequence). The CDR3 length is 15 residues. CDR3 nucleotides: TGTGCCAGCAGCCAACGCGCGCGGGATAAGTTCGGACAGTACTTC. Its protein product is CASSQRARDKFGQYF.

V gene TRBV2 combines with J gene TRBJ2-7; 12 nucleotides line up with TRBD2. The CDR3 covers 15 residues. The germline gives CDR1 SNHLY, CDR2 FYNNEI. V gave up 2 bases and J gave up 5 bases; unmatched junction bases: 4. The CDR3 DNA is TGTGCCAGCAGTGAAACTAGCGGGAGGAGACACGAGCAGTACTTC. This translates into CASSETSGRRHEQYF.

This chain joins TRBV15 and TRBJ1-2; TRBD1 is a possible D gene (6 bases). Germline V gene lookup returns CDR1 LNHNV and CDR2 YYDKDF (reference sequence). The CDR3 extends over 15 amino acids. With 5 bases removed from V and 8 bases from J, the gap between germline ends came to 21 bases. The CDR3, as DNA: TGTGCCACCAGCGCATACCGGACAGTCTTGCGGGGCTACACCTTC. This encodes CATSAYRTVLRGYTF. The complete variable domain, with remaining parts taken from reference TRBV15 and TRBJ1-2, reads DAMVIQNPRYQVTQFGKPVTLSCSQTLNHNVMYWYQQKSSQAPKLLFHYYDKDFNNEADTPDNFQSRRPNTSFCFLDIRSPGLGDTAMYLCATSAYRTVLRGYTFGSGTRLTVV.

V usage is TRBV6-1 and J usage is TRBJ2-2, with 9 bases lining up with TRBD2. The CDR3 has 16 amino acids. CDR1 and CDR2 from the germline V gene are MNHNS and SASEGT. Trimming cost V 2 bases and J 7 bases; bases outside gene matches: 8. CDR3: CASSETASGILGELFF. The CDR3 nucleotides read TGTGCCAGCAGTGAAACGGCTAGCGGGATACTCGGGGAGCTGTTTTTT.

This clone was seen once. The rearrangement links TRBV5-4 to TRBJ2-7, with 7 bases lining up with TRBD1. CDR1 SGHNT and CDR2 YYREEE come from the germline V gene (reference sequence). The CDR3 loop spans 14 amino acids. J gave up 6 bases and V 4 bases, and 10 bases lay outside the gene matches. CDR3 bases: TGTGCCAGCAGCCCTCGTAACAGGGGACGCGAGCAGTACTTC. Protein: CASSPRNRGREQYF.

The chain couples TRBV12-3 or TRBV12-4 to TRBJ1-1; D is perhaps TRBD1 (6 bases). This CDR3 contains 13 residues. V gave up 6 bases and J gave up 7 bases, with 15 bases separating them. In nucleotides, the CDR3 is TGTGCCAGCAGCCCCACAGGGTTTAGTGAAGCTTTCTTT. This sequence encodes CASSPTGFSEAFF.

The V and J genes are TRBV14 and TRBJ2-5; D uncertain. With 5 bases removed from V and 5 bases from J, the gap between germline ends came to 9 bases. Germline V gene sequence: CDR1 SGHDN, CDR2 FVKESK. The CDR3 covers 12 residues. The CDR3 spells CASSFSSETQYF. DNA of the CDR3: TGTGCCAGCAGCTTTTCTTCGGAGACCCAGTACTTC.

The chain has TRBV7-2 and TRBJ1-4, with 9 bases lining up with TRBD1. The CDR3 totals 15 residues. Germline V gives CDR1 SGHTA, CDR2 FQGNSA. V shed 5 bases and J 6 bases; nucleotides not matched to a gene: 7. CDR3 loop: CASSIQGARHEKLFF. Written as DNA, the CDR3 is TGTGCCAGCAGCATACAGGGGGCTCGTCATGAAAAACTGTTTTTT.

The V call is TRBV21-1, the J call TRBJ2-7; TRBD1, the table's D call, lacks a check against the DNA. TRBV21-1 constitutes a pseudogene. This CDR3 has 12 amino acids. CDR3 nucleotide sequence: TGTGCCAGCAGCAAACAGGGTGGCGAGCAGTACTTC. Protein: CASSKQGGEQYF.

This chain joins TRBV27 and TRBJ1-1; D is ambiguous. The CDR3 extends over 13 amino acids. CDR1 and CDR2 from the germline V gene are MNHEY and SMNVEV (reference sequence). Trimming removed 2 bases from V and 4 bases from J, with 8 bases in between. CDR3 sequence reads: CASSLLIGTEAFF. DNA of the CDR3: TGTGCCAGCAGTTTACTAATCGGCACTGAAGCTTTCTTT.

This sequence joins TRBV28 and TRBJ1-2; the D gene is possibly TRBD1 (5 bases). With 6 bases removed from V and 5 bases from J, the gap between germline ends came to 10 bases. The CDR3 length is 12 residues. Germline V gives CDR1 MDHEN, CDR2 SYDVKM. This CDR3 reads CASSETDYGYTF. In DNA, the CDR3 is TGTGCCAGCAGCGAGACAGATTATGGCTACACCTTC.

The chain employs TRBV30 and TRBJ1-3; perhaps TRBD1 as D (6 bases). This CDR3 has 14 residues. Germline CDR1 and CDR2: GTSNPN and SVGIG (reference sequence). Trimming removed 4 bases at V and 3 bases at J, with 13 bases between. CDR3 in DNA: TGTGCCTGGATTGGCAGGGGTTATGGAAACACCATATATTTT. Translated, it gives CAWIGRGYGNTIYF.

The chain carries TRBV10-2 and TRBJ2-7; 8 positions match TRBD2. CDR1 is WSHSY, CDR2 SAAADI, per germline. V was clipped by 2 bases and J by 4 bases; unmatched bases: 1. The CDR3 consists of 13 residues. The CDR3 region has the DNA TGCGCCAGCAGTGAGACGGGAGGGTACGAGCAGTACTTC. This codes for CASSETGGYEQYF.

This chain uses TRBV7-2 with TRBJ2-2, with D possibly matching TRBD1 (6 bases). Germline loops: CDR1 SGHTA, CDR2 FQGNSA. V was shortened by 4 bases and J by 4 bases, with 16 bases between the two germline ends. The CDR3 totals 16 residues. The DNA for the CDR3 is TGTGCCAGCAGCTCACCCAGGGGAAAAATCACCGGGGAGCTGTTTTTT. It is translated as CASSSPRGKITGELFF.

The chain uses TRBV6-5 and TRBJ2-2; D might be TRBD2 (7 bases). The CDR3 sequence is 15 residues long. Trimming cost V 6 bases and J 4 bases, with 15 bases left between them. CDR1 MNHEY and CDR2 SVGAGI come from the germline V gene. The DNA of the CDR3 is TGTGCCAGCAGACCGCCGGGGGGCGCCACCGGGGAGCTGTTTTTT. Encoded protein: CASRPPGGATGELFF.